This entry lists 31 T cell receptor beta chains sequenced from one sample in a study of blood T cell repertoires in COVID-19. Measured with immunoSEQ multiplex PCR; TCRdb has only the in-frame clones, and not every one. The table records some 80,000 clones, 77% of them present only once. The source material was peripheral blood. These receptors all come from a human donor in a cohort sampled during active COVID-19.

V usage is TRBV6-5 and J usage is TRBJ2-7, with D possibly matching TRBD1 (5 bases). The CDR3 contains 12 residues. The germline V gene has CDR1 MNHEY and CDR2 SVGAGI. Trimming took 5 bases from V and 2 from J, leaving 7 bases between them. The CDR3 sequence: CASSRQPYEQYF. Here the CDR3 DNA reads TGTGCCAGCAGTAGACAGCCCTACGAGCAGTACTTC.

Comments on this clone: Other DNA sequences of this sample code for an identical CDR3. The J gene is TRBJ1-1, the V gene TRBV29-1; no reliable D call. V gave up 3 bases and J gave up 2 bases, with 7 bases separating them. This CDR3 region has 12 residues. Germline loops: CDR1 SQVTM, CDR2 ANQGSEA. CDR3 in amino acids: CSVDRGNTEAFF. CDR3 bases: TGCAGCGTTGATCGGGGAAACACTGAAGCTTTCTTT.

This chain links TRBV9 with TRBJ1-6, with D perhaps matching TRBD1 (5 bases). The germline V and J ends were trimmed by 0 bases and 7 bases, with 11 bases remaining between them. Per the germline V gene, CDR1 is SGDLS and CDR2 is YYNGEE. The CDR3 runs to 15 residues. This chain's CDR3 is CASSVVSGKNSPLHF. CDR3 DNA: TGTGCCAGCAGCGTAGTGTCAGGGAAGAATTCACCCCTCCACTTT.

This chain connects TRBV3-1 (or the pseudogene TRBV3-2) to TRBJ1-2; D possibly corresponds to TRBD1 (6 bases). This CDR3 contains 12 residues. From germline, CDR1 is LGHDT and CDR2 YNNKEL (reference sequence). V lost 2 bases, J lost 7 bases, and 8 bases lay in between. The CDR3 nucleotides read TGTGCCAGCAGCCAACAGGGGATTGGCTACACCTTC. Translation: CASSQQGIGYTF.

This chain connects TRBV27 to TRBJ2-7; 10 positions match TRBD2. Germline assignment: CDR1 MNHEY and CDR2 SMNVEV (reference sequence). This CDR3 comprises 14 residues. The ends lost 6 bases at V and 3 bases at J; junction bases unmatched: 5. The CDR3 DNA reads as TGTGCCAGCAGCGAAGCGGGGGGGCTCTACGAGCAGTACTTC. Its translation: CASSEAGGLYEQYF.

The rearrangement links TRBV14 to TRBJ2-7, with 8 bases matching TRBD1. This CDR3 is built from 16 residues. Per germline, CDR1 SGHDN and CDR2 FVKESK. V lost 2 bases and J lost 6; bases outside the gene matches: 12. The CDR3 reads CASSQLPGQELGEQYF. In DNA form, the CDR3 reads TGTGCCAGCAGCCAACTCCCGGGACAGGAGCTAGGCGAGCAGTACTTC.

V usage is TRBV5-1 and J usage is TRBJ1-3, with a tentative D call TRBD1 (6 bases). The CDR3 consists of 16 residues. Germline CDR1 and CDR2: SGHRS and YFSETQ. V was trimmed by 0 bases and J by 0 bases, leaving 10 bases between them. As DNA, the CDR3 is TGCGCCAGCAGCTTGGGGGCAGGGGACTCTGGAAACACCATATATTTT. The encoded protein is CASSLGAGDSGNTIYF.

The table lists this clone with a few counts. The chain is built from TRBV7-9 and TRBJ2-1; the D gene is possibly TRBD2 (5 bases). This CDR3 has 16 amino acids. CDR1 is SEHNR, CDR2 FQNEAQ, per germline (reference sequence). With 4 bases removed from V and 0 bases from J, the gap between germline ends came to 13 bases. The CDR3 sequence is CASSSERWSSYNEQFF. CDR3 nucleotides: TGTGCCAGCAGCTCCGAGCGGTGGAGCTCCTACAATGAGCAGTTCTTC.

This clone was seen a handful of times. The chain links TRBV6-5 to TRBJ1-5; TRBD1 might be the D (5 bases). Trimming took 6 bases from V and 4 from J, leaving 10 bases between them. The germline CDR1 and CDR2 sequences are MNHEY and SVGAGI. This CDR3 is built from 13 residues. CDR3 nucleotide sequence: TGTGCCAGCAGGGAGGGGAATAATCAGCCCCAGCATTTT. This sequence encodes CASREGNNQPQHF.

The CDR3 DNA reads TGCAGTGCTAGATCTGGTGGCGGCTACACCTTC. It translates to CSARSGGGYTF. The chain has TRBV20-1 and TRBJ1-2; no definite D call. There are 11 residues in the CDR3. Trimming took off 2 bases at V and 8 bases at J, with 9 bases between the two ends. Germline-derived CDR1 and CDR2 are DFQATT and SNEGSKA (reference sequence).

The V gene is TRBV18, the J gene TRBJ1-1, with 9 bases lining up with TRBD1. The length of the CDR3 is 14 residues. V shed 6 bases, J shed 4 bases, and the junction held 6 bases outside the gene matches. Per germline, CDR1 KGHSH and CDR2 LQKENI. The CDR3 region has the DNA TGTGCCAGCTCTGGGACAGGGTTTGGCACTGAAGCTTTCTTT. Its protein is CASSGTGFGTEAFF.

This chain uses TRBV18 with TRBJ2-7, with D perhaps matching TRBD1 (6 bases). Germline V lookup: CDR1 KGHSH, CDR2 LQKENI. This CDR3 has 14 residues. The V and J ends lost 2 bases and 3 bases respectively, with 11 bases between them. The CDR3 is CASSPIQGHYEQYF. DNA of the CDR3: TGTGCCAGCTCACCAATCCAGGGGCACTACGAGCAGTACTTC.

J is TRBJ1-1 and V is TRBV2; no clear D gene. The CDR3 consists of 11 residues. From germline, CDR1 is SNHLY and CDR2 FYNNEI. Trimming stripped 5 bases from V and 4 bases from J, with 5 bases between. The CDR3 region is CASSRGTEAFF. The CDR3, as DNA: TGTGCCAGCAGTCGGGGCACTGAAGCTTTCTTT.

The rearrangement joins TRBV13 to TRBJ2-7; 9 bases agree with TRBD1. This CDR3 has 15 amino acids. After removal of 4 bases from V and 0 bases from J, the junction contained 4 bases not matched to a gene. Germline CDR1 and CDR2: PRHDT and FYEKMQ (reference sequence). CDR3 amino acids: CASSSRDRASYEQYF. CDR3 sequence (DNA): TGTGCCAGCAGCTCCCGGGACAGGGCCTCCTACGAGCAGTACTTC.

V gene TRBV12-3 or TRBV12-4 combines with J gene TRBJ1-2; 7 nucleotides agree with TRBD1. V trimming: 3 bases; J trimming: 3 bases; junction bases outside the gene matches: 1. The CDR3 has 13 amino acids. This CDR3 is CASSFQGDYGYTF. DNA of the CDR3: TGTGCCAGCAGTTTCCAGGGGGACTATGGCTACACCTTC.

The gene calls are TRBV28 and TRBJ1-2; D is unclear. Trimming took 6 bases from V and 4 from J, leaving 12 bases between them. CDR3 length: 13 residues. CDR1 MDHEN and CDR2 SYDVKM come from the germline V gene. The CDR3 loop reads CASRPRQPYGYTF. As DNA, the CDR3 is TGTGCCAGCAGACCGAGACAACCCTATGGCTACACCTTC.

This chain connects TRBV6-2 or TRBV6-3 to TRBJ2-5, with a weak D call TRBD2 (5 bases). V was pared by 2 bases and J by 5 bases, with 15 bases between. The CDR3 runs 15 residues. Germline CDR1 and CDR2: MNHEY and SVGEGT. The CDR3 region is CASSYGLAALETQYF. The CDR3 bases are TGTGCCAGCAGTTACGGACTGGCGGCTTTGGAGACCCAGTACTTC.

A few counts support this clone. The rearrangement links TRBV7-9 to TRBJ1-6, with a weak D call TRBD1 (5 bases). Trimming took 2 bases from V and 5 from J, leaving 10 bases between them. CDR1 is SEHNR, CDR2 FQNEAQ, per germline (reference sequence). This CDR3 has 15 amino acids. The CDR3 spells CASSLMDIDNSPLHF. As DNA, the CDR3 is TGTGCCAGCAGCTTAATGGACATAGATAATTCACCCCTCCACTTT.

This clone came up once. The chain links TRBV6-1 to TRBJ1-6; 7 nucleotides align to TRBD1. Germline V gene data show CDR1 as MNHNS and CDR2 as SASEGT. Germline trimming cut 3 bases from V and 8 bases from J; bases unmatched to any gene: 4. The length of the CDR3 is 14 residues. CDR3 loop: CASSERQGYSPLHF. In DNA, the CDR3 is TGTGCCAGCAGTGAGCGACAGGGCTATTCACCCCTCCACTTT.

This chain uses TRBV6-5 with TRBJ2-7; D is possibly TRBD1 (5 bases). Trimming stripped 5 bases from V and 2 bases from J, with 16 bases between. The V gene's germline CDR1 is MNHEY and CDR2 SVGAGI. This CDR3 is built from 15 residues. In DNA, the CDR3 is TGTGCCAGCAGTCCGAGTGGGGCAGGAGCCTACGAGCAGTACTTC. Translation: CASSPSGAGAYEQYF.

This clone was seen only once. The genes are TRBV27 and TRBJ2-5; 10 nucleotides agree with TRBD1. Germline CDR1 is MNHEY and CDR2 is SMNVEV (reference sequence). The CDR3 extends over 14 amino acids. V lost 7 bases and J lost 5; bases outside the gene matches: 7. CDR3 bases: TGTGCCAGCACCGACAGGGGGCGGGGGGAGACCCAGTACTTC. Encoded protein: CASTDRGRGETQYF.

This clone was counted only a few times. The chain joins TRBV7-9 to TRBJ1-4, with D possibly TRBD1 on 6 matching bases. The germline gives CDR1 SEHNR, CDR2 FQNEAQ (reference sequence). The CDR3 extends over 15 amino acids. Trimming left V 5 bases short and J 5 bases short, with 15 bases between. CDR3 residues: CASSLGTPRNEKLFF. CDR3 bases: TGTGCCAGCAGCCTCGGGACACCGAGGAATGAAAAACTGTTTTTT.

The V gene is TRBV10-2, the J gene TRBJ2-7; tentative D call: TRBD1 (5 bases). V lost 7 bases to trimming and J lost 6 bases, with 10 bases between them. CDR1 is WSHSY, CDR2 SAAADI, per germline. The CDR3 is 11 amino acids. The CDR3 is CASTQGAEQYF. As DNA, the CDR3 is TGCGCCAGCACCCAGGGCGCCGAGCAGTACTTC.

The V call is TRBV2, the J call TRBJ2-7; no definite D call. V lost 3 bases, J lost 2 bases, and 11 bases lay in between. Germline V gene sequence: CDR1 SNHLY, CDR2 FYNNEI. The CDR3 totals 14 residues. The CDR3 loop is CASSDWLSAYEQYF. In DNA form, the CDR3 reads TGTGCCAGCAGTGACTGGTTAAGCGCCTACGAGCAGTACTTC.

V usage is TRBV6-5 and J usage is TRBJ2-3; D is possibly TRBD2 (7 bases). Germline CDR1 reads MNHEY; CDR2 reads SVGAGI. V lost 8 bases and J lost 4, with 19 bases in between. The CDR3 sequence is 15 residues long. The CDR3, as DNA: TGTGCCAGCGATTCCGGCGGGGGCTTGGCAGATACGCAGTATTTT. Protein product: CASDSGGGLADTQYF.

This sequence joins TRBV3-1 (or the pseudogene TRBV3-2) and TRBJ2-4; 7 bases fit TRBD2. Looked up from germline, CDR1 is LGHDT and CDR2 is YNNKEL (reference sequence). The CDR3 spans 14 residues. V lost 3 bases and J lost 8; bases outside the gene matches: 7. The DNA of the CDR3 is TGTGCCAGCAGCCAGGGAGCGGGGTTGGACATTCAGTACTTC. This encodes CASSQGAGLDIQYF.

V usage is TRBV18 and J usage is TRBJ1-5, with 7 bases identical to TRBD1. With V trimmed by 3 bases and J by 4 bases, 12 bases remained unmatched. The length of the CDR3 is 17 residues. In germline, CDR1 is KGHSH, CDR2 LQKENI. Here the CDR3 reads CASSPRPGTALNQPQHF. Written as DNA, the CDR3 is TGTGCCAGCTCACCCCGGCCCGGGACAGCTTTAAATCAGCCCCAGCATTTT.

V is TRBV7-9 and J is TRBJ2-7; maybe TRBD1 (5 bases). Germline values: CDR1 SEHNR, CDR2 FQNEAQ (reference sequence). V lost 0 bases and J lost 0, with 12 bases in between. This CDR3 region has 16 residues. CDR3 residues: CASSLAAGIHSYEQYF. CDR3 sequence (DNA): TGTGCCAGCAGCTTAGCGGCAGGGATCCACTCCTACGAGCAGTACTTC.

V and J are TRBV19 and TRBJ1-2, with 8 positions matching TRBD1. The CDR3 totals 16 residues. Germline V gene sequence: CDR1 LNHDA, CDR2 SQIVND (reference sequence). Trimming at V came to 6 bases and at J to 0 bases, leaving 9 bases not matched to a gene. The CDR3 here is CASSRTGILANYGYTF. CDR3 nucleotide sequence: TGTGCCAGTAGCCGGACAGGGATTCTAGCTAACTATGGCTACACCTTC.

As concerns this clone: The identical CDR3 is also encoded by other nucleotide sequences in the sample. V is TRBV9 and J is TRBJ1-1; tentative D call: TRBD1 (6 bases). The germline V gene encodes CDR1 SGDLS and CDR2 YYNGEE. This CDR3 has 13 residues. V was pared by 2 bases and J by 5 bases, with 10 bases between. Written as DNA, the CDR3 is TGTGCCAGCAGCGTGGACAGAGGTACTGAAGCTTTCTTT. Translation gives CASSVDRGTEAFF.

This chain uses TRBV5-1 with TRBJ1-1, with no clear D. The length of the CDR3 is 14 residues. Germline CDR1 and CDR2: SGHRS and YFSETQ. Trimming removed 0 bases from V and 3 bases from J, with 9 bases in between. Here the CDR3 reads CASSLVGSYTEAFF. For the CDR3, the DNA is TGCGCCAGCAGCTTGGTTGGTAGTTACACTGAAGCTTTCTTT.